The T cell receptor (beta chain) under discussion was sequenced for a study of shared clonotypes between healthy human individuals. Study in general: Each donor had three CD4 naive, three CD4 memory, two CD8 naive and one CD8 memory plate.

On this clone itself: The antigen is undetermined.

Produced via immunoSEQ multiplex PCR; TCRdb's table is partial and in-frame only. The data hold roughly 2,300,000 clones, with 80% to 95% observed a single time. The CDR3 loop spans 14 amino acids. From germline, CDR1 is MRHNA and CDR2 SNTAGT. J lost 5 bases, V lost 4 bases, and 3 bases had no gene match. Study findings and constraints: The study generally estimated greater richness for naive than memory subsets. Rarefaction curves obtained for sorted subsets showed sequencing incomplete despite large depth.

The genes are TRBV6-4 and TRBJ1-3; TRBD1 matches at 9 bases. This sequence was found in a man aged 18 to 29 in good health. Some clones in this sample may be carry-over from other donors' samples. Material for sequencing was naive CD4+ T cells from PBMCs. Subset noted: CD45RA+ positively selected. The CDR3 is CASSGDRARNTIYF. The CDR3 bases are TGTGCCAGCAGTGGGGACAGGGCCAGAAACACCATATATTTT.